The T cell receptor beta chain under discussion was sequenced for a study of T cells in Graves' hyperthyroidism and ophthalmopathy (dated by TCRdb to the late 2010s). With respect to the entire study: Peripheral blood samples were taken at initial diagnosis, before any treatment was given. TCR V-J signatures able to tell the groups apart were searched for in a discovery cohort of 100 patients, of whom over 40 had Graves' ophthalmopathy and 55 to 60 had stable Graves' hyperthyroidism. Whether ophthalmopathy could be predicted prospectively was tested in an independent validation cohort made up of some 20 hyperthyroidism patients plus 17 patients who later progressed to ophthalmopathy. The 100 or so discovery patients were divided at random into training and test sets in a 7:3 ratio. In roughly six Graves' hyperthyroidism patients, the study also compared T-cell repertoires from thyroid tissue with T-cell repertoires from blood. Once sampling was done, hyperthyroidism patients were given methimazole at a starting dose of 30 mg daily, whereas ophthalmopathy patients were given high-dose intravenous methylprednisolone. The paper reports TCR Vbeta CDR3 sequencing of over 120 peripheral blood samples: under 45 ophthalmopathy, over 70 hyperthyroidism and around 17 progressor patients. What the research found in general, with its limitations: In validation, the model predicted progression to ophthalmopathy a median of approximately 6.3 months before onset, with roughly 71% sensitivity and 72.22% specificity. Most expanded thyroid clonotypes (frequency above 0.001) were also found in blood, which suggests that blood repertoires may mirror thyroid immune responses. Sample size was not statistically predetermined, and investigators were not blinded to group allocation. In cross-validation, a model built on a 13 V-J signature told ophthalmopathy apart from stable hyperthyroidism with approximately 91% sensitivity and roughly 83% specificity, and in testing the same model reached 80%/75%.

A patient counted as having stable Graves' hyperthyroidism if no progression to ophthalmopathy occurred over 18 months of follow-up. Hyperthyroidism patients were newly diagnosed, with disease duration under 2 months, and aged 18 to 65 years. The study excluded patients with uncontrolled infections, other autoimmune diseases, pregnancy or lactation. Clinical symptoms, serum thyroxine and TRAb, thyroid ultrasound, and orbital computed tomography formed the basis for the diagnoses. Ficoll-Paque density gradient centrifugation was used to isolate PBMCs from approximately 10 ml of fresh peripheral blood. Total RNA was extracted using Trizol reagent, and RNA quality was assessed on an Agilent 2100 Bioanalyzer. TCR beta CDR3 regions were amplified from RNA transcripts. For the first round of RT-PCR on the TCR CDR3, the HTBI primer set was used together with the Qiagen OneStep RT-PCR kit. Libraries were constructed in a second round of multiplex PCR, after which size selection and purification were carried out. Paired-end sequencing of the libraries was performed with 100 bp reads on an Illumina HiSeq2000. As for how the authors treated the data: SOAPnuke was used to process the raw data, removing reads that contained adapters or uncalled bases, had a mean Phred below 15, or lacked an exact match to the constant primer or identifier. High-quality paired reads were merged using COPE v1.2.5, and each unique nucleotide sequence was defined as a clonotype. MiTCR v1.1 was used to align clonotypes to the IMGT TRBV, TRBD and TRBJ reference segments. Analysis was restricted to V-J combinations with a frequency above 0.0001, which covered roughly 99% of repertoires. The TCS score was defined as F50 (clonal expansion) divided by E x V (chaos), with BLOSUM62-based TCRdist calculated between CDR3 peptides within each V-J. Welch's t-statistics and random forest reduced 500 to 550 V-J features to about 13, which were used in a naive Bayes classifier (R e1071). TCRdb reran the public reads through fastp at Q25 and MiXCR, keeping productive beta chains. CDR3 protein duplicates are merged, each entry listing the most common genes and DNA. What appears here as the V and J calls and clone size reflects TCRdb's work, not the paper's. Within this sample are about 700,000 distinct CDR3 sequences, with 14% of them counted one time only. Approximately 10% of the sample is held by the ten biggest clonotypes.

This clonotype was counted only a few times. Its recognized antigen is unknown. Per-base quality was not reported, and no clone a single base away is much larger than it. This receptor was obtained from a young woman with Graves' hyperthyroidism. Sample: blood.

The DNA sequence is given as TGTGCCAGCTCACCAGTAGCGTCTAGGGTTAGCACAGATACGCAGTATTTT. This is translated as CASSPVASRVSTDTQYF. Rearrangement joined TRBV18 to TRBJ2-3; perhaps TRBD2 is the D gene, with 5 bases matching. The junction carries 15 bases between V and J, which are trimmed by 2 bases and 0 bases respectively. CDR1 and CDR2 are read off the germline V gene as KGHSH and LQKENI. Its CDR3 holds 17 amino acids, cysteine through phenylalanine. The DNA shown is the 51-base CDR3, in frame from base 1.